One and the same sample provided the 32 T cell receptor beta chains below, sequenced in a study of spatial heterogeneity in lung cancer. The time point is: blood at routine non-recurrence follow-up after resection. Whole RNA, which was extracted from tumor, nontumor lung tissue or frozen PBMC, was sequenced without any cell sorting. TCRdb re-derived calls from the 5' RACE reads in MiXCR, one entry per CDR3 protein. The sample shows some 120,000 distinct CDR3 sequences, less than 15% of them seen only once. Sequenced here: PBMCs, sampled at follow-up. The receptors were sampled from a male donor with early-stage non-small cell lung cancer.

This clonotype was observed at least ten times. The chain combines TRBV20-1 with TRBJ2-2; 12 bases are a match to TRBD1. Germline V gene sequence: CDR1 DFQATT, CDR2 SNEGSKA (reference sequence). The J segment lost 6 bases and the V segment lost 3 bases, leaving 5 bases of the junction unmatched. This CDR3 comprises 15 residues. The CDR3 DNA reads TGCAGTGCTAGTCGGGACAGGGGGCTTCCCGGGGAGCTGTTTTTT. Its translation: CSASRDRGLPGELFF.

The chain joins TRBV2 to TRBJ2-5; D unresolved. Between the trimmed V and J ends, which lost 7 bases and 5 bases, there was a span of 5 bases. Germline loops: CDR1 SNHLY, CDR2 FYNNEI. This CDR3 is 10 amino acids long. The CDR3 is CASKIETQYF. DNA for the CDR3: TGTGCCAGCAAGATCGAGACCCAGTACTTC. Based on the CDR3 plus reference TRBV2 and TRBJ2-5, the full variable domain is EPEVTQTPSHQVTQMGQEVILRCVPISNHLYFYWYRQILGQKVEFLVSFYNNEISEKSEIFDDQFSVERPDGSNFTLKIRSTKLEDSAMYFCASKIETQYFGPGTRLLVL.

This chain links TRBV5-1 with TRBJ2-3; no clear D. The CDR3 totals 15 residues. Deletions cut 0 bases from V and 1 base from J, with 9 bases between. Germline loops: CDR1 SGHRS, CDR2 YFSETQ. The CDR3: CASSLDTGGTDTQYF. Here the CDR3 DNA reads TGCGCCAGCAGCTTGGACACGGGCGGCACAGATACGCAGTATTTT.

This clonotype showed up just a few times. This chain links TRBV4-1 with TRBJ1-4; no clear D gene. Germline CDR1 is MGHRA and CDR2 is YSYEKL. The CDR3 extends over 18 amino acids. Trimming removed 0 bases at V and 1 base at J, with 15 bases between. The CDR3 spells CASSQDKQPKGTNEKLFF. CDR3 bases: TGCGCCAGCAGCCAAGATAAGCAGCCGAAGGGAACTAATGAAAAACTGTTTTTT.

A remark on this clonotype: Sequence at one end of the junction differs from germline and may be a read error. CDR3 sequence (DNA): TGTGCCAGCAGCGAAGGGACCGCCTCCGGCAACTATGGCTACACCTTC. This translates into CASSEGTASGNYGYTF. The gene calls are TRBV2 and TRBJ1-2, with a weak D call TRBD1 (5 bases). Germline V gives CDR1 SNHLY, CDR2 FYNNEI. The CDR3 is made up of 16 amino acids.

At least ten counts were recorded for this clonotype. This rearrangement joins TRBV29-1 to TRBJ2-7, with 10 bases identical to TRBD1. The CDR3 has 13 amino acids. V dropped 7 bases and J dropped 6; count of bases not matched to a gene: 9. In germline, CDR1 is SQVTM, CDR2 ANQGSEA. CDR3 in amino acids: CSAEGTGAAEQYF. The CDR3 nucleotides are TGCAGCGCCGAGGGGACAGGGGCCGCCGAGCAGTACTTC.

This clonotype was counted a few times. The V gene is TRBV7-3, the J gene TRBJ2-1; D assignment may be TRBD1 or TRBD2 (5 bases each). Germline CDR1 is SGHTA and CDR2 is FQGTGA. This CDR3 has 15 amino acids. Deletions cut 5 bases from V and 0 bases from J, with 11 bases between. CDR3 sequence: CASSAWGTSYNEQFF. For the CDR3, the DNA is TGTGCCAGCAGCGCCTGGGGGACCTCCTACAATGAGCAGTTCTTC.

This CDR3 reads CASSLRSAQETQYF. The CDR3 bases are TGTGCCAGCAGTTTAAGGTCAGCCCAAGAGACCCAGTACTTC. The chain combines TRBV12-3 or TRBV12-4 with TRBJ2-5, with D hard to call. CDR3 length equals 14 residues. Trimming shortened V by 2 bases and J by 1 base, and 8 bases separated the two germline ends.

This clonotype has a count of ten or more. V gene TRBV12-3 or TRBV12-4 combines with J gene TRBJ1-6, with unresolved D. Deletions cut 3 bases from V and 9 bases from J, with 9 bases between. This CDR3 is 13 amino acids long. Here the CDR3 reads CASSLLSGSPLHF. The CDR3 nucleotides are TGTGCCAGCAGTTTGTTGTCTGGTTCACCCCTCCACTTT.

This clonotype was recorded at least ten times. The rearrangement links TRBV2 to TRBJ1-4, with TRBD1 as a possible D gene (5 bases). This CDR3 region has 14 residues. V was pared by 4 bases and J by 8 bases, with 14 bases between. Germline CDR1 is SNHLY and CDR2 is FYNNEI. The DNA for the CDR3 is TGTGCCAGCAGTGTGGAACAGGCGGGGGAAAAACTGTTTTTT. Translation: CASSVEQAGEKLFF.

This clonotype appeared a few times. The chain uses TRBV20-1 and TRBJ1-5; D remains unclear. Germline CDR1 is DFQATT and CDR2 is SNEGSKA (reference sequence). The V and J ends lost 0 bases and 7 bases respectively, with 19 bases between them. The CDR3 sequence is 16 residues long. This chain's CDR3 is CSARDQAAGIDQPQHF. Written as DNA, the CDR3 is TGCAGTGCTAGAGATCAAGCAGCAGGAATCGACCAGCCCCAGCATTTT.

Ten or more counts support this clonotype. J is TRBJ2-5 and V is TRBV3-1; 15 bases fit TRBD2. V trimming: 1 base; J trimming: 5 bases; junction bases outside the gene matches: 5. The CDR3 sequence is 17 residues long. The germline CDR1 and CDR2 sequences are LGHDT and YNNKEL (reference sequence). Here the CDR3 reads CASSQGGTSGGYETQYF. The CDR3 region has the DNA TGTGCCAGCAGCCAAGGAGGGACTAGCGGGGGGTACGAGACCCAGTACTTC.

In its sample, this clonotype was seen many times. The rearrangement links TRBV29-1 to TRBJ1-2, with 8 bases identical to TRBD1. Trimming cost V 7 bases and J 3 bases; bases outside gene matches: 4. Germline V CDR1 and CDR2: SQVTM, ANQGSEA. This CDR3 spans 12 amino acids. Here the CDR3 reads CSAVTGDYGYTF. CDR3 nucleotide sequence: TGCAGCGCCGTGACAGGGGACTATGGCTACACCTTC.

This clonotype was recorded many times. The chain recombines TRBV20-1 with TRBJ1-1; TRBD1 matches at 7 bases. The CDR3 spans 12 residues. V dropped 4 bases and J dropped 4; count of bases not matched to a gene: 3. Germline loops: CDR1 DFQATT, CDR2 SNEGSKA (reference sequence). DNA for the CDR3: TGCAGTGCTACCCCAGGGGGCACTGAAGCTTTCTTT. Residues: CSATPGGTEAFF.

The table lists this clonotype with many counts. The chain has TRBV5-1 and TRBJ2-3; TRBD2 might be the D (7 bases). The CDR3 contains 13 residues. Germline V gene sequence: CDR1 SGHRS, CDR2 YFSETQ. The V gene lost 7 bases and the J gene lost 2 bases, with 11 bases spanning the gap. In DNA, the CDR3 is TGCGCCAGCGCTCGGGGGGCCACAGATACGCAGTATTTT. Amino acids: CASARGATDTQYF.

This clonotype was counted a few times. This chain uses TRBV6-5 with TRBJ1-1, with TRBD1 matching over 8 bases. This CDR3 is built from 14 residues. J lost 3 bases, V lost 6 bases, and 6 bases had no gene match. Looked up from germline, CDR1 is MNHEY and CDR2 is SVGAGI. CDR3 residues: CASSRTGRDTEAFF. The CDR3 DNA reads TGTGCCAGCAGCAGGACAGGGCGCGACACTGAAGCTTTCTTT.

There are many counts of this clonotype. The rearrangement uses TRBV6-5 and TRBJ2-5; no clear D. The CDR3 runs 12 residues. Germline CDR1 reads MNHEY; CDR2 reads SVGAGI. Trimming removed 2 bases from V and 0 bases from J, with 1 base in between. The CDR3 DNA follows: TGTGCCAGCAGTTACGACCAAGAGACCCAGTACTTC. This encodes CASSYDQETQYF.

This clonotype has at least ten counts. The chain uses TRBV6-1 and TRBJ2-3, with 7 bases lining up with TRBD2. This CDR3 is built from 16 residues. The V gene's germline CDR1 is MNHNS and CDR2 SASEGT. The junction had 12 bases not matched to a gene; V was cut back by 6 bases and J by 3 bases. CDR3 amino acids: CASRPQGLLGTDTQYF. CDR3 DNA: TGTGCCAGCAGGCCTCAGGGACTACTTGGTACAGATACGCAGTATTTT.

This clonotype was observed at least ten times. The gene calls are TRBV10-3 and TRBJ1-2; 7 bases align to TRBD1. The ends lost 0 bases at V and 0 bases at J; junction bases unmatched: 1. Germline CDR1 and CDR2: ENHRY and SYGVKD. The CDR3 has 15 residues. The CDR3 is CAISESDRSNYGYTF. In DNA, the CDR3 is TGTGCCATCAGTGAGTCGGACAGGTCTAACTATGGCTACACCTTC.

This clonotype was recorded at least ten times. The chain couples TRBV12-3 or TRBV12-4 to TRBJ2-7; TRBD1 matches at 9 bases. The CDR3 loop spans 15 amino acids. Losses at the gene ends were 1 base for V and 3 bases for J; bases not matched to a gene: 4. The CDR3 nucleotides are TGTGCCAGCAGTTTAGTGGACAGGGGCCTCTACGAGCAGTACTTC. This translates into CASSLVDRGLYEQYF.

The V gene is TRBV5-6, the J gene TRBJ2-4, with D tentatively TRBD2 (5 bases). This CDR3 is 15 amino acids long. V was shortened by 4 bases and J by 0 bases, with 11 bases between the two germline ends. Germline values: CDR1 SGHDT, CDR2 YYEEEE. For the CDR3, the DNA is TGTGCCAGCAGCCAGGACTTCGTAGCCAAAAACATTCAGTACTTC. Amino acids: CASSQDFVAKNIQYF.

The chain links TRBV6-5 to TRBJ2-2; 9 bases map to TRBD1. Germline CDR1 is MNHEY and CDR2 is SVGAGI. This CDR3 contains 14 residues. V shed 6 bases and J 5 bases; nucleotides not matched to a gene: 4. CDR3 DNA: TGTGCCAGCAGGGGACAGGGCGGTACCGGGGAGCTGTTTTTT. It codes for CASRGQGGTGELFF.

This clonotype turned up a few times. The rearrangement uses TRBV27 and TRBJ2-7; D is undetermined. Looked up from germline, CDR1 is MNHEY and CDR2 is SMNVEV (reference sequence). With 5 bases removed from V and 5 bases from J, the gap between germline ends came to 10 bases. This CDR3 has 12 amino acids. The CDR3: CASSASGNEQYF. The DNA for the CDR3 is TGTGCCAGCAGTGCCTCCGGTAACGAGCAGTACTTC.

In its sample, this clonotype was seen a few times. V usage is TRBV24-1 and J usage is TRBJ2-1; D not certain. The germline gives CDR1 KGHDR, CDR2 SFDVKD. Deletions cut 5 bases from V and 5 bases from J, with 15 bases between. The CDR3 totals 15 residues. This CDR3 reads CATSALGGRDNEQFF. In DNA form, the CDR3 reads TGTGCCACCAGTGCCCTGGGTGGCCGGGACAATGAGCAGTTCTTC.

This clonotype was detected many times. The germline gene is not matched at one end of the junction; a read error may be the cause. The chain joins TRBV6-5 to TRBJ2-7, with D possibly TRBD1 on 7 matching bases. Germline V gene sequence: CDR1 MNHEY, CDR2 SVGAGI. The length of the CDR3 is 12 residues. CDR3 coding DNA: TGTGCCGCGGGACAGACTTCCTTCGAGCAGTACTTC. Its protein is CAAGQTSFEQYF.

J is TRBJ2-2 and V is TRBV5-1; 10 positions agree with TRBD1. This CDR3 comprises 13 residues. Looked up from germline, CDR1 is SGHRS and CDR2 is YFSETQ. V shed 8 bases, J shed 5 bases, and the junction held 3 bases outside the gene matches. In DNA form, the CDR3 reads TGCGCCAGAAGACAGGGGGCGACCGGGGAGCTGTTTTTT. Its protein is CARRQGATGELFF.

This clonotype was detected ten times or more. V is TRBV5-6 and J is TRBJ1-5, with 7 nucleotides matching TRBD1. Trimming took 0 bases from V and 4 from J; bases not matched to a gene: 7. There are 16 residues in the CDR3. Looked up from germline, CDR1 is SGHDT and CDR2 is YYEEEE. The CDR3, as DNA: TGTGCCAGCAGCTTGGGTCCGTCAGGGGGGAATCAGCCCCAGCATTTT. Residues: CASSLGPSGGNQPQHF.

The CDR3 here is CASSSPEGRVTF. The CDR3 DNA sequence: TGTGCCAGCAGTTCCCCAGAAGGAAGGGTTACCTTC. This chain links TRBV6-5 with TRBJ1-2, with D uncertain. Trimming removed 4 bases from V and 14 bases from J, with 17 bases in between. The CDR3 is 12 amino acids. Germline V gene data show CDR1 as MNHEY and CDR2 as SVGAGI.

This clonotype was observed a few times. The CDR3 protein is CASRWTSPSLHF. The CDR3 DNA reads as TGTGCCAGCAGATGGACCTCCCCATCCCTCCACTTT. J is TRBJ1-6 and V is TRBV2; D gene unclear. This CDR3 comprises 12 residues. The V end lost 6 bases, the J end lost 14 bases, and 14 bases lay between the germline ends. CDR1 and CDR2 (germline): SNHLY, FYNNEI. Drawing the rest from reference TRBV2 and TRBJ1-6, the complete variable domain is EPEVTQTPSHQVTQMGQEVILRCVPISNHLYFYWYRQILGQKVEFLVSFYNNEISEKSEIFDDQFSVERPDGSNFTLKIRSTKLEDSAMYFCASRWTSPSLHFGNGTRLTVT.

The chain is built from TRBV7-2 and TRBJ2-1; 12 positions match TRBD2. The CDR3 extends over 19 amino acids. The V gene's germline CDR1 is SGHTA and CDR2 FQGNSA. Trimming took 2 bases from V and 3 from J; bases not matched to a gene: 11. As DNA, the CDR3 is TGTGCCAGCAGCTTATACCGTAACCTAGCGGGGGGGCACTACAATGAGCAGTTCTTC. Residues: CASSLYRNLAGGHYNEQFF.

This chain connects TRBV20-1 to TRBJ2-7; the match to TRBD2 covers 10 bases. The CDR3 loop spans 16 amino acids. The junction had 6 bases not matched to a gene; V was cut back by 0 bases and J by 1 base. In germline, CDR1 is DFQATT, CDR2 SNEGSKA (reference sequence). The CDR3, as DNA: TGCAGTGCTAGAGACGCAACTAGCGGGGTTTCCTACGAGCAGTACTTC. Translating gives CSARDATSGVSYEQYF.

Many counts were recorded for this clonotype. The CDR3 coding sequence is TGTGCCAGTACCCCCCAGGGGGCGTATGAAGCTTTCTTT. Amino acid sequence: CASTPQGAYEAFF. The chain combines TRBV19 with TRBJ1-1; TRBD1 agrees at 8 bases. The CDR3 is made up of 13 amino acids. J gave up 7 bases and V 7 bases, and 8 bases lay outside the gene matches. Germline V lookup: CDR1 LNHDA, CDR2 SQIVND (reference sequence).